The clone carrying this T cell receptor beta chain showed up many times. The antigen is unknown. This sample's time point: before preoperative PTX-NDP chemotherapy. Paclitaxel-nedaplatin chemotherapy was given to patients ahead of their surgery. CDR1 MNHEY and CDR2 SMNVEV come from the germline V gene (reference sequence). Trimming shortened V by 3 bases and J by 0 bases, and 9 bases separated the two germline ends. The CDR3 is 15 residues long. The sample is drawn from a study of esophageal squamous cell carcinoma under preoperative chemotherapy. MiXCR, applied by TCRdb to the PCR reads, yields one record per CDR3 protein. Of more than 15,000 distinct CDR3 sequences in the sample, approximately 50% were seen once. Study-level findings and limits: After treatment, tumor-infiltrating lymphocytes apparently came partly from blood T cells.

This sample was taken from a patient given preoperative chemotherapy. The V call is TRBV27, the J call TRBJ2-1; no clear D gene. The receptor comes from a human donor with esophageal squamous cell carcinoma. The donor label of this sample is uncertain. In nucleotides, the CDR3 is TGTGCCAGCAGTTTTTACGGGTCCTCCTACAATGAGCAGTTCTTC. This sequence encodes CASSFYGSSYNEQFF.